The T cell receptor (beta chain) under discussion was sequenced for a study of blood T cell repertoires in COVID-19. Background on the study: From the United States, Italy and Spain came samples of acute and convalescent COVID-19. T cells, B-cell-depleted T cells, or PBMCs supplied cDNA or gDNA.

Original data processing: Scientists estimated how many nucleated cells there were by amplifying reference gene primers. TCRdb's copy holds only in-frame clones and misses some; the assay was immunoSEQ multiplex PCR. Clonal size and the V and J genes are those of that table, whereas D and trimming came from the DNA. The table includes 100,000 to 150,000 clones, around four fifths detected once. This CDR3 comprises 16 residues. Germline lookup yields CDR1 SGHRS and CDR2 YFSETQ. V shed 0 bases and J shed 3 bases, with 12 bases lying between them. The material sequenced was peripheral blood. The genes are TRBV5-1 and TRBJ2-2; D is possibly TRBD1 (5 bases). The source is a man aged 60-69 years with acute or convalescent COVID-19. CDR3 amino acids: CASSLVAGIDTGELFF. The CDR3 coding sequence is TGCGCCAGCAGCTTGGTCGCAGGGATAGACACCGGGGAGCTGTTTTTT.